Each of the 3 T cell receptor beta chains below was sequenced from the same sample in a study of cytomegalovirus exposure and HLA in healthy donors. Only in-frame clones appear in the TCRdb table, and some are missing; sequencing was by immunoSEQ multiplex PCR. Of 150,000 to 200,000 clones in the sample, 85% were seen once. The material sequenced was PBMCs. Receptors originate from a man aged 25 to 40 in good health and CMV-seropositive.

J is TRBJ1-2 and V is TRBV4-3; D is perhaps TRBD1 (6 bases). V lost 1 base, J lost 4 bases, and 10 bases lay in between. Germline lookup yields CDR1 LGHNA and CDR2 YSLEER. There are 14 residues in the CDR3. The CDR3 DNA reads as TGCGCCAGCAGCCAAGGTCTACAGGGCTATGGCTACACCTTC. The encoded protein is CASSQGLQGYGYTF.

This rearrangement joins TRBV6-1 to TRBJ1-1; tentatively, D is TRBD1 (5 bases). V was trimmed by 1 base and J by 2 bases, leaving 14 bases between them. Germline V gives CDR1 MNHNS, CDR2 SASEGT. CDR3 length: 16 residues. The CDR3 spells CASSEGWGQGNTEAFF. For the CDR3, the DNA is TGTGCCAGCAGTGAAGGGTGGGGTCAGGGAAACACTGAAGCTTTCTTT.

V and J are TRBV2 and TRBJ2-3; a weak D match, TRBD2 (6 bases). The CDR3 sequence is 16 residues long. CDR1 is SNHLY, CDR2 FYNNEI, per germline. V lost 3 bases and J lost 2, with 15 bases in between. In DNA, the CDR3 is TGTGCCAGCAGTGACAGTACGACGGGGGACACAGATACGCAGTATTTT. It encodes CASSDSTTGDTDTQYF. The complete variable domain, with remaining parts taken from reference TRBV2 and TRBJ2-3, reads EPEVTQTPSHQVTQMGQEVILRCVPISNHLYFYWYRQILGQKVEFLVSFYNNEISEKSEIFDDQFSVERPDGSNFTLKIRSTKLEDSAMYFCASSDSTTGDTDTQYFGPGTRLTVL.